This T cell receptor beta chain emerged from a study of cytomegalovirus exposure and HLA in healthy donors. Study information: A prior analysis found 100 million to 140 million unique TCR beta sequences from around 190 million T cells. An early data release held 80 million or so unique TCRs from HLA-typed donors.

Germline V gives CDR1 SSHAT, CDR2 FNYEAQ (reference sequence). The CDR3 covers 13 residues. Remarks on this clone: Antigen unknown. Compared with germline, one end of the junction differs, possibly owing to a read error.

The study, taken as a whole, reports: Presence/absence analyses supposed approximately even sequencing depth among donors. Confirmation was obtained in vitro that a few CMV-associated chains are specific for CMV antigens.

This PCR relied on a set of 60 Vbeta primers and 13 Jbeta primers. The data were produced by immunoSEQ multiplex PCR, yet TCRdb's version contains in-frame clones alone and is incomplete. The sample records around 120,000 clones, 75% to 85% being singletons. This rearrangement joins TRBV7-7 to TRBJ2-2, with a weak D call TRBD2 (5 bases). The receptor comes from a middle-aged woman in good health and CMV-seropositive. The sequencing input was PBMCs. The CDR3 is CASSTGLSGELFF. Here the CDR3 DNA reads TGTGCTAGCAGCACCGGACTTTCCGGGGAGCTGTTTTTT.